Sequencing of this T cell receptor (beta chain) was carried out in a study of T cells after yellow fever vaccination (dated by TCRdb to about 2019). About the investigation overall: The SMART-Seq v4 Ultra Low Input RNA kit was used to prepare libraries from fractions with low cell numbers. To follow T-cell clones before and after primary and booster YFV17D yellow fever vaccination, bulk TCR alpha and beta repertoires were sequenced over time. Two healthy male donors, one aged 18 to 30 and one aged 30 to 40 years, made up the cohort. Bulk PBMC replicates and cell subsets were isolated from blood drawn at multiple timepoints before and after both primary and secondary immunization. What the work shows at the level of the full study, not this receptor alone: A small fraction of clonotypes appeared in both the CD4 and CD8 compartments, likely as a result of convergent recombination. Most clones expanded after primary vaccination (almost 97% of CD4 and roughly 88% of CD8) were re-detected after the booster, suggesting that broad memory maintenance occurred. FACS-sorted repertoires could contain abundant contaminating clonotypes from the bulk population, so computational filtering was required. Only a couple of donors were included in the study, so the extent to which the findings can be generalized is limited. The secondary T-cell response was weaker than the primary response but faster, peaking on day 5 instead of day 15.

The treatment or condition label of this sample denotes: live attenuated yellow fever vaccine strain. At each blood-draw timepoint, two biological replicates of bulk PBMCs were collected. A standard Ficoll-Paque protocol was used to isolate PBMCs from peripheral blood. RNA was extracted with TriZol from bulk PBMCs, CD4 and CD8 fractions, and dextramer-positive and dextramer-negative fractions. Worth noting for this clonotype: The specificity of this receptor is unknown. No much larger clone is present one base from it, and per-base qualities are unavailable.

The listed sequencing device is Illumina NovaSeq 6000. TCR cDNA was made using 5'RACE template switching, a step that added a universal primer site and unique molecular identifiers. Priming of cDNA synthesis was performed from both the TCR alpha and TCR beta constant segments. Library amplification involved two PCR steps, and the second step added sample barcodes and sequencing adapters. Sequencing of libraries was performed on Illumina HiSeq 2500 (2x100 bp) or NovaSeq (2x150 bp). Regarding the original processing steps: MIGEC was used to demultiplex reads and collapse the reads into UMI consensus sequences, and MiXCR was used for V(D)J alignment. Clonotypes responding to the vaccine were identified with edgeR on replicate PBMC samples, with the criteria of FDR below 0.01 and a log2 fold change above 5 up to day 15. Bulk clonotypes were assigned CD4 or CD8 identity according to which sequenced CD4 or CD8 repertoire held them at higher abundance. The public reads were quality trimmed at Q25 with fastp and then assembled into clones with MiXCR by TCRdb, keeping productive beta chains. Every entry covers one CDR3 protein and lists the most common genes and DNA from its rows. It is TCRdb's table, rather than the study itself, that gives the V and J calls and clone size. This sample comprises some 350,000 distinct CDR3 sequences, approximately 4% of them detected only once. The ten most abundant clones make up under 30% of the sample.

The germline V gene encodes CDR1 MNHNY and CDR2 SVGAGI (reference sequence). The CDR3 starts with the cysteine, ends with the phenylalanine, and has 17 residues. Only the CDR3 DNA is retained, 51 bases long and in frame from the first base. Trimming leaves V shorter by 5 bases and J shorter by 2 bases, with the junction holding 12 bases beyond the gene matches. This specimen was PBMCs, taken 5 days after the yellow fever booster vaccination. The TCR sequence derives from a man aged 18 to 29 who received the YFV17D yellow fever vaccine. The sequence is built from TRBV6-6 and TRBJ1-2, with 9 bases in between that match TRBD1. The CDR3 region has the sequence CASSRVQTGGKNYGYTF. The sequence in DNA is TGTGCCAGCAGTCGAGTTCAGACAGGGGGGAAGAACTATGGCTACACCTTC.